The present entry profiles one T cell receptor beta chain with its context. This specimen comes from a study of blood T cell repertoires in COVID-19. CDR3 length: 13 amino acids. Germline V gene sequence: CDR1 LNHDA, CDR2 SQIVND (reference sequence). V dropped 6 bases and J dropped 5 bases, with 12 bases sitting between them. In the study's own analysis: Estimation of nucleated cell counts was performed using reference gene primer amplification. Clones were read by immunoSEQ multiplex PCR, and TCRdb kept only the in-frame ones, dropping some. The V and J calls and the clone size are those of that table, but D and trimming were determined from the DNA. Of just over 90,000 clones listed, about 77% are singletons.

The chain carries TRBV19 and TRBJ2-3; D possibly corresponds to TRBD2 (5 bases). The origin of this receptor is a human donor in a cohort sampled during active COVID-19. Material: peripheral blood. CDR3 sequence: CASSPARGDTQYF. Here the CDR3 DNA reads TGTGCCAGTAGCCCGGCCCGGGGAGATACGCAGTATTTT.